A selection of T cell receptor beta chains follows, all from one sample in a study of blood T cells in healthy people across ages. MiXCR, run by TCRdb on the 5' RACE reads, gives a single entry per CDR3 protein. In the table there are about 1.6 million distinct CDR3 sequences, around 35% of which are singletons. The sequenced sample was blood. The receptor set was obtained from a woman aged 30 to 39 in good health. The CDR3 runs from the conserved cysteine through the conserved F or W. Not every row has a clone size; where given, it reads once, few, many or a size class.

NA	TRBV10-3	TRBJ1-2	CAIRESNPNYGYTF
NA	TRBV27	TRBJ1-2	CASSLSERVGGYTF
many	TRBV4-1	TRBJ1-2	CASSQEGQGYGYTF
NA	TRBV9	TRBJ2-3	CASSKVYTDTQYF
NA	TRBV20-1	TRBJ2-7	CSARDPPAGEQYF
NA	TRBV7-9	TRBJ2-5	CASSSLNQETQYF
few	TRBV6-1	TRBJ2-1	CASGTSGRYGSSYNEQFF
NA	TRBV12-3/TRBV12-4	TRBJ1-2	CASSLTGARGYGYTF
few	TRBV5-1	NA	CASAKTTGTYEQYF
many	TRBV5-1	TRBJ2-7	CASSLTGTSSEQYF
NA	TRBV4-1	TRBJ2-5	CASSQNGLAGRQETQYF
NA	TRBV27	TRBJ1-5	CASSLFGNGNRPQHF
few	TRBV7-9	TRBJ2-3	CASSLGDTGGADTQYF
many	TRBV24-1	TRBJ2-5	CATSETRDRGQETQYF
NA	TRBV20-1	TRBJ2-1	CSAAGVSSYNEQFF
NA	TRBV3-1	TRBJ2-1	CASYQPPGLAVYNEQFF
NA	TRBV5-1	TRBJ2-1	CASSIMDRGEQFF
NA	TRBV7-9	TRBJ1-3	CASSLGQGESTIYF
NA	TRBV27	TRBJ2-3	CASKRELLRSDTQYF
NA	TRBV5-1	TRBJ2-7	CASSTGQSAYEQYF
few	TRBV20-1	TRBJ2-5	CSAHTRRRRGGVETQYF
few	TRBV5-1	TRBJ1-2	CASSSARDGYTF
few	TRBV6-1	TRBJ2-7	CASSRTPGTKEPYEQYF
few	TRBV4-1	TRBJ1-1	CASSNGDGAEAFF
NA	TRBV20-1	TRBJ2-7	CSARDLAGASYEQYF
few	TRBV3-1	TRBJ2-2	CASSQDDRGDYTGELFF
few	TRBV28	TRBJ2-1	CASSWPRLAGVNEQFF
few	TRBV12-3/TRBV12-4	TRBJ1-3	CASSDTGGGNTIYF
NA	TRBV20-1	TRBJ2-1	CSARDRAGPFYNEQFF
many	TRBV12-3/TRBV12-4	TRBJ2-1	CASSLGGGPFEQFF
NA	TRBV27	TRBJ1-1	CASRYGQYTTEAFF
NA	TRBV15	TRBJ1-5	CATSTRRRDQPQHF
few	TRBV20-1	TRBJ2-6	CSATRDSLSSGANVLTF
many	TRBV9	TRBJ2-3	CASSVRGANTDTQYF
few	TRBV3-1	TRBJ2-5	CASSHHRGGQETQYF
NA	TRBV7-2	TRBJ2-1	CASSSVGGGGRGEQFF
once	TRBV6-1	TRBJ1-1	CASSVLATGGNTEAFF
few	TRBV24-1	TRBJ2-5	CATSDARGAGETQYF
many	TRBV30	TRBJ1-2	CAWSGTAYGYTF
NA	TRBV15	TRBJ1-4	CATSRVKEKLFF
NA	TRBV18	TRBJ2-7	CASSLTVWDRGPDEQYF
NA	TRBV7-9	TRBJ1-1	CASSPGGWNTEAFF
few	TRBV4-2	TRBJ1-4	CASSQEKITTNEKLFF
NA	TRBV11-3	NA	CASSLRTGGVDEQYF
few	TRBV11-2	TRBJ1-1	CASSLDRDAEAFF
NA	TRBV6-2/TRBV6-3	TRBJ1-1	CASSYYPWKAKENTEAFF
NA	TRBV2	TRBJ2-1	CASKRLVSSEQFF
NA	TRBV15	TRBJ1-6	CATQMARNSPLHF
NA	TRBV11-2	NA	CASSAGPTIYEQYF
once	TRBV20-1	TRBJ2-3	CSALLGAGGTDTQYF
few	TRBV4-1	TRBJ2-3	CASSPQAGGMDTQYF
NA	TRBV11-2	TRBJ2-6	CASSLGRGSGANVPTF
NA	TRBV11-2	TRBJ2-7	CASSPIEFRLAAYEQYF
NA	TRBV20-1	TRBJ1-2	CSAIWGYGYTF
NA	TRBV30	TRBJ1-5	CAWTDASSNQPQHF
NA	TRBV6-5	TRBJ2-1	CASSYSIASGRFNEQFF
few	TRBV19	TRBJ2-3	CASTAGAWGVDTQYF
few	TRBV6-4	TRBJ2-3	CASSLWRTDTQYF
few	TRBV29-1	TRBJ1-1	CSVDPGLDTEAFF
NA	TRBV6-8	TRBJ1-1	CASRDHEGGTRLNTEAFF